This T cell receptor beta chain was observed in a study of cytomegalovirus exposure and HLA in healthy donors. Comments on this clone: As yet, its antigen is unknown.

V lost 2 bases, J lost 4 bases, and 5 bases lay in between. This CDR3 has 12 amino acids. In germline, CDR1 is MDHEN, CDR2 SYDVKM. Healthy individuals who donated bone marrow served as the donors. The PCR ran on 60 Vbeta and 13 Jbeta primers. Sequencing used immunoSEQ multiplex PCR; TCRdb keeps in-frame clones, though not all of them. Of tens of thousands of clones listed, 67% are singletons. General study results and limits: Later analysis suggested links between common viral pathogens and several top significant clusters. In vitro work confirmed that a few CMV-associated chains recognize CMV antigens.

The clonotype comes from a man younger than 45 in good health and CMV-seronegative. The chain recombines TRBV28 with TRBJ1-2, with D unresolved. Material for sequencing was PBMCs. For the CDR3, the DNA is TGTGCCAGCAGTTTAGCCGGCTATGGCTACACCTTC. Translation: CASSLAGYGYTF.